The 14 T cell receptor beta chains reported below all come from one sample, sequenced in a study of cytomegalovirus exposure and HLA in healthy donors. In the PCR, 60 Vbeta and 13 Jbeta primers were used. The protocol was immunoSEQ multiplex PCR, while the TCRdb copy is restricted to in-frame clones and leaves out a portion. The sample includes some 200,000 clones, roughly 80% of them seen just once. Sequencing input: PBMCs. The receptors were gathered from a man aged 50 to 60 in good health and CMV-seronegative.

The chain combines TRBV19 with TRBJ2-1; unclear D gene. The CDR3 length is 13 residues. V was pared by 1 base and J by 7 bases, with 8 bases between. Germline V CDR1 and CDR2: LNHDA, SQIVND (reference sequence). Here the CDR3 reads CASSIANRNEQFF. The CDR3 nucleotides read TGTGCCAGTAGTATAGCCAATCGGAATGAGCAGTTCTTC. Using reference TRBV19 and TRBJ2-1 for the parts outside the CDR3, the full variable domain is DGGITQSPKYLFRKEGQNVTLSCEQNLNHDAMYWYRQDPGQGLRLIYYSQIVNDFQKGDIAEGYSVSREKKESFPLTVTSAQKNPTAFYLCASSIANRNEQFFGPGTRLTVL.

The V call is TRBV6-6, the J call TRBJ2-1, with 12 nucleotides matching TRBD2. The CDR3 contains 15 residues. Germline-derived CDR1 and CDR2 are MNHNY and SVGAGI (reference sequence). Trimming took 5 bases from V and 8 from J; bases not matched to a gene: 7. The CDR3 region has the DNA TGTGCCAGCAGTCTAGCGGGGGGGCCTTGGGATGAGCAGTTCTTC. This codes for CASSLAGGPWDEQFF.

The rearrangement joins TRBV6-5 to TRBJ2-2, with D unresolved. Germline V gene lookup returns CDR1 MNHEY and CDR2 SVGAGI. V was pared by 2 bases and J by 4 bases, with 11 bases between. This CDR3 region has 15 residues. The CDR3, as DNA: TGTGCCAGCAGTTACAGAGAACCTCGCACCGGGGAGCTGTTTTTT. Translating gives CASSYREPRTGELFF.

The rearrangement joins TRBV9 to TRBJ2-6, with TRBD1 matching over 8 bases. V lost 4 bases, J lost 0 bases, and 15 bases stayed unmatched. CDR1 is SGDLS and CDR2 is YYNGEE in the germline V gene. This CDR3 has 20 residues. The CDR3 DNA reads TGTGCCAGCAGCCATAGAACGACAGGGGAGGAACACTCTGGGGCCAACGTCCTGACTTTC. It yields the protein CASSHRTTGEEHSGANVLTF.

The V call is TRBV2, the J call TRBJ1-6, with D possibly being TRBD1 (6 bases). V was cut by 3 bases and J by 7 bases, with 10 bases left in between. CDR3 length: 14 amino acids. Germline assignment: CDR1 SNHLY and CDR2 FYNNEI. CDR3 region: CASSEGTRNSPLHF. CDR3 nucleotide sequence: TGTGCCAGCAGTGAGGGGACACGAAATTCACCCCTCCACTTT.

This clone appeared a single time. This CDR3 is also generated by other DNA sequences in the sample. The rearrangement links TRBV7-2 to TRBJ2-1; D gene ambiguous. CDR1 SGHTA and CDR2 FQGNSA come from the germline V gene. This CDR3 comprises 11 residues. The V end was cut by 1 base, the J end by 9 bases, with 4 bases between. The CDR3 DNA reads as TGTGCCAGCAGCTTAGGCGGTGAGCAGTTCTTC. Protein sequence: CASSLGGEQFF. Using reference TRBV7-2 and TRBJ2-1 for the parts outside the CDR3, the full variable domain is GAGVSQSPSNKVTEKGKDVELRCDPISGHTALYWYRQSLGQGLEFLIYFQGNSAPDKSGLPSDRFSAERTGGSVSTLTIQRTQQEDSAVYLCASSLGGEQFFGPGTRLTVL.

This rearrangement joins TRBV5-1 to TRBJ2-1; 9 nucleotides match TRBD1. The CDR3 runs 15 residues. With 7 bases clipped from V and 7 bases from J, the junction kept 12 bases outside the gene matches. Germline V gives CDR1 SGHRS, CDR2 YFSETQ. The CDR3 region is CASHHPGQGSNEQFF. The DNA for the CDR3 is TGCGCCAGCCACCATCCGGGACAGGGTTCTAATGAGCAGTTCTTC.

This chain joins TRBV6-5 and TRBJ1-1, with a tentative D call TRBD1 (6 bases). V was clipped by 0 bases and J by 1 base, with 9 bases between them. The CDR3 has 15 residues. Germline CDR1 and CDR2: MNHEY and SVGAGI. CDR3 residues: CASSYSPDRNTEAFF. Here the CDR3 DNA reads TGTGCCAGCAGTTACTCGCCGGACAGGAACACTGAAGCTTTCTTT.

DNA for the CDR3: TGCGCCAGCAGGGAGACGGATTCCGGCAATCAGCCCCAGCATTTT. It is translated as CASRETDSGNQPQHF. The rearrangement uses TRBV5-1 and TRBJ1-5; D ambiguous. This CDR3 contains 15 residues. V was clipped by 5 bases and J by 2 bases, with 14 bases between them. The germline CDR1 and CDR2 sequences are SGHRS and YFSETQ.

The rearrangement links TRBV9 to TRBJ2-7; D might be TRBD1 (5 bases). There are 15 residues in the CDR3. The V end was cut by 2 bases, the J end by 1 base, with 13 bases between. Germline V gives CDR1 SGDLS, CDR2 YYNGEE. CDR3: CASSVVDISSYEQYF. CDR3 nucleotide sequence: TGTGCCAGCAGCGTTGTGGACATATCGTCCTACGAGCAGTACTTC.

This clone was counted a few times. The V call is TRBV29-1, the J call TRBJ2-7; the D gene is possibly TRBD2 (7 bases). The V gene's germline CDR1 is SQVTM and CDR2 ANQGSEA. V was shortened by 7 bases and J by 1 base, with 20 bases between the two germline ends. CDR3 length: 15 amino acids. For the CDR3, the DNA is TGCAGCGCCGAAGCGGGCAGGGGAGGGTCCTACGAGCAGTACTTC. Its protein product is CSAEAGRGGSYEQYF.

The chain is built from TRBV4-3 and TRBJ1-5; D unclear. In germline, CDR1 is LGHNA, CDR2 YSLEER. This CDR3 comprises 13 residues. V lost 5 bases and J lost 2, with 7 bases in between. DNA of the CDR3: TGCGCCAGCAGCTATATAGGCAATCAGCCCCAGCATTTT. Residues: CASSYIGNQPQHF.

The chain joins TRBV7-2 to TRBJ1-2; D perhaps matches TRBD1 (5 bases). Deletions cut 5 bases from V and 3 bases from J, with 13 bases between. Germline V CDR1 and CDR2: SGHTA, FQGNSA. The CDR3 runs to 14 residues. The CDR3 DNA reads as TGTGCCAGCAGCCCGGGACTTCTTGACTATGGCTACACCTTC. This gives the protein CASSPGLLDYGYTF.

CDR3 amino acids: CASSVAHWQEQFF. CDR3 nucleotide sequence: TGTGCCAGCAGCGTAGCACATTGGCAGGAGCAGTTCTTC. The genes are TRBV9 and TRBJ2-1, with D unresolved. The V gene's germline CDR1 is SGDLS and CDR2 YYNGEE. V dropped 0 bases and J dropped 10 bases, with 11 bases sitting between them. The CDR3 consists of 13 residues.